These T cell receptor beta chains were read from a single sample in a study of regulatory T cells in long-lasting Graves disease. MiXCR, run by TCRdb on the multiplex PCR reads, gives a single entry per CDR3 protein. Here the sample spans hundreds of thousands of distinct CDR3 sequences, 16% being singletons. The same data also went into a second study, on T cells in Graves' hyperthyroidism and ophthalmopathy.

Sequencing used peripheral blood mononuclear cells (PBMCs), obtained at new diagnosis, from a patient treated with antithyroid drugs. These receptors were collected from a man younger than 35 with Graves disease. Each CDR3 is given with its conserved first and last residue. D genes are given only for firm matches. Size tells how often a clone was seen (once, few, many) or the class of an expanded clone, and some rows leave it out.

J	length	D	size	V	DNA	CDR3
TRBJ2-3	18	TRBD1	many	TRBV7-8	TGTGCCAGCAGCGTATTCACCGCCGGGACAGGGTTCTCAGATACGCAGTATTTT	CASSVFTAGTGFSDTQYF
TRBJ1-2	18	TRBD1	many	TRBV5-1	TGCGCCAGCAGCCCAACCACCGCAAACAGGGGATCAACCGATGGCTACACCTTC	CASSPTTANRGSTDGYTF
TRBJ2-7	14	TRBD1	.	TRBV24-1	TGTGCCACCAGCTCCGGGACAGACAATACGCAGCAGTACTTC	CATSSGTDNTQQYF
TRBJ1-1	11	.	many	TRBV28	TGTGCCAGCGGGACGGGGTCGGAAGCTTTCTTT	CASGTGSEAFF
TRBJ2-2	14	.	many	TRBV2	TGTGCCAGCATGACGCTGAGAGGCACCGGGGAGCTGTTTTTT	CASMTLRGTGELFF
TRBJ2-7	12	.	.	TRBV29-1	TGCAGCGTTTACAATGGGTCCTACGAGCAGTACTTC	CSVYNGSYEQYF
TRBJ2-1	17	.	few	TRBV19	TGTGCCAGTAGTCTTCGGACGCCGACCAGGGGATACAATGAGCAGTTCTTC	CASSLRTPTRGYNEQFF
TRBJ2-1	15	.	.	TRBV4-1	TGCGCCAGCAGCACTGGGTTGAGCTCCTACAATGAGCAGTTCTTC	CASSTGLSSYNEQFF
TRBJ2-3	12	TRBD2	few	TRBV10-3	TGTGCCATCACGGCTAGCGGAGATACGCAGTATTTT	CAITASGDTQYF
TRBJ2-5	13	.	many	TRBV10-3	TGTGCCATCAGGGGCGGGATGGGAGAGACCCAGTACTTC	CAIRGGMGETQYF
TRBJ1-5	15	.	few	TRBV19	TGTGCCAGTAGTATAGGATGGGCAGAGAATCAGCCCCAGCATTTT	CASSIGWAENQPQHF
TRBJ2-1	13	.	.	TRBV6-1	TGTGCCAGCAGTGACGACCCATACAATGAGCAGTTCTTC	CASSDDPYNEQFF
TRBJ1-3	17	TRBD1	.	TRBV15	TGTGCCACCAGCAGAGACCCTACAGGGGTCTCTGGAAACACCATATATTTT	CATSRDPTGVSGNTIYF
TRBJ2-2	12	.	.	TRBV12-3/TRBV12-4	TGTGCCAGCAGTCTTTTTGGGGGGGAGCTGTTTTTT	CASSLFGGELFF
TRBJ2-5	13	.	many	TRBV20-1	TGCAGTGCTCCTAGGCGCGGAAAAGAGACCCAGTACTTC	CSAPRRGKETQYF
TRBJ2-7	15	TRBD1	.	TRBV5-4	TGTGCCAGCAGCTTGTCGGCAGGGGGATATCATGAGCAGTACTTC	CASSLSAGGYHEQYF
TRBJ2-3	20	TRBD2	.	TRBV13	TGTGCCAGCAGCTTAGGCCTAAGGCTAGCGGGAGAGGGAGGCACAGATACGCAGTATTTT	CASSLGLRLAGEGGTDTQYF
TRBJ2-3	17	TRBD2	many	TRBV7-3	TGTGCCAGCAGCTTAAGGCTCGCGGGAGGTGGAGCAGATACGCAGTATTTT	CASSLRLAGGGADTQYF
TRBJ2-7	18	TRBD2	few	TRBV4-1	TGCGCCAGCAGCAACCGACTAGCGGGAGGGACAAGCTCCTACGAGCAGTACTTC	CASSNRLAGGTSSYEQYF
TRBJ2-5	14	TRBD2	many	TRBV10-3	TGTGCCATTGCGACTAGCGGGATTCAAGAGACCCAGTACTTC	CAIATSGIQETQYF
TRBJ1-1	15	.	.	TRBV29-1	TGCAGTGCCTCCCGACCCGAGGCGGGGAACACTGAAGCTTTCTTT	CSASRPEAGNTEAFF
TRBJ2-1	19	TRBD2	many	TRBV20-1	TGCAGTGCTAGAGACGCCGGGACTAGCGGGATTATCACCTACAATGAGCAGTTCTTC	CSARDAGTSGIITYNEQFF
TRBJ2-7	14	.	many	TRBV6-5	TGTGCCAGCAGTTACGCGGGGATCGCCTACGAGCAGTACTTC	CASSYAGIAYEQYF
TRBJ1-1	13	.	many	TRBV29-1	TGCAGCCCCCCCCGGGGGAAATGCACTGAAGCTTTCTTT	CSPPRGKCTEAFF
TRBJ2-7	13	.	few	TRBV20-1	TGCAGTGCCCTTCGCGGACTCTCCTACGAGCAGTACTTC	CSALRGLSYEQYF
TRBJ2-1	16	.	many	TRBV5-1	TGTGCCAGCAGCTTGGCACTGCTCCTAGCCGGCAATGAGCAGTTCTTC	CASSLALLLAGNEQFF
TRBJ2-1	15	.	few	TRBV19	TGTGCCAGTAGTACGAGGAGCCGGACATCGGGTGAGCAGTTCTTC	CASSTRSRTSGEQFF
TRBJ2-3	14	.	many	TRBV7-9	TGTGCCAGCAGCCCTTGGCGGGACGAAGATACGCAGTATTTT	CASSPWRDEDTQYF
TRBJ2-1	16	.	.	TRBV19	TGTGCCAGTAGTATTCGGGGCGGTTCTCCGGAGAATGAGCAGTTCTTC	CASSIRGGSPENEQFF
TRBJ1-3	15	.	many	TRBV7-3	TGTGCCAGCAGCCAAAGCGGGGGATACGGAAACACCATATATTTT	CASSQSGGYGNTIYF
TRBJ2-7	14	TRBD1	few	TRBV7-9	TGTGCCAGCAGCCCCCGGGACAGGGGTCACGAGCAGTACTTC	CASSPRDRGHEQYF
TRBJ1-2	13	.	many	TRBV10-3	TGTGCCATCAGTGTTGCAGATTACTATGGCTACACCTTC	CAISVADYYGYTF
TRBJ1-1	12	.	many	TRBV30	TGTGCCTGGGAGCGGGGCGGGCAAGAAGCTTTCTTT	CAWERGGQEAFF
TRBJ2-1	16	.	.	TRBV30	TGTGCCAGCAGTTTATCGTGGGGACTCACTTACAATGAGCAGTTCTTC	CASSLSWGLTYNEQFF
TRBJ2-7	13	.	many	TRBV2	TGTGCCAGCAGTGTGGCTGGCACCTACGAGCAGTACTTC	CASSVAGTYEQYF
TRBJ2-7	13	TRBD2	many	TRBV3-1	TGTGCCAGCGGACCTGCTAGCGGCTACGGGCAGTACTTC	CASGPASGYGQYF
TRBJ2-2	14	.	few	TRBV6-2/TRBV6-3	TGTGCCAGCAGTGAAAGGGGCGACACCGGGGAGCTGTTTTTT	CASSERGDTGELFF
TRBJ1-3	16	.	.	TRBV6-1	TGTGCCAGCAGGTCGACGGGAGATTACTCTGGAAACACCATATATTTT	CASRSTGDYSGNTIYF
TRBJ2-7	15	.	many	TRBV9	TGTGCCAGCAGCGTAGGGCCCCTCGGCGCCTACGAGCAGTACTTC	CASSVGPLGAYEQYF
TRBJ2-5	13	.	.	TRBV20-1	TGCAGTGCTAGAGTAGGGGGGACGGAGACCCAGTACTTC	CSARVGGTETQYF
TRBJ2-4	16	TRBD2	.	TRBV20-1	TGCAGTGCTAGAGGACTAGCGGGAGGATTCAAAAACATTCAGTACTTC	CSARGLAGGFKNIQYF
TRBJ1-5	13	.	many	TRBV30	TGTGCCTGGAGTGTAATCGAAAATCAGCCCCAGCATTTT	CAWSVIENQPQHF
TRBJ1-4	14	TRBD1	few	TRBV6-1	TGTGCCAGTGCCCCGTCAGGGGGCGGAGAAAAACTGTTTTTT	CASAPSGGGEKLFF
TRBJ2-1	15	TRBD1	many	TRBV19	TGTGCCAGTAGTATTAGTCCGACAGGGACCGGTGAGCAGTTCTTC	CASSISPTGTGEQFF
TRBJ1-1	14	.	many	TRBV28	TGTGCCAGCAGAGATTCTACCGTCAGCACTGAAGCTTTCTTT	CASRDSTVSTEAFF
TRBJ2-2	12	.	.	TRBV29-1	TGCAGCGTTGTAGGTGGCACCGGGGAGCTGTTTTTT	CSVVGGTGELFF
TRBJ2-1	15	TRBD2	few	TRBV19	TGTGCCAGTAGACCTAGCGGCTTCTCCTACAATGAGCAGTTCTTC	CASRPSGFSYNEQFF
TRBJ2-7	14	TRBD1	.	TRBV11-2	TGTGCCAGCTCACCCGGGACAGGGATAGACGAGCAGTACTTC	CASSPGTGIDEQYF
TRBJ2-5	14	TRBD2	.	TRBV20-1	TGCAGTGCCGGGCGAGGGGAGGGCCGAGAGACCCAGTACTTC	CSAGRGEGRETQYF